Listed here are 15 T cell receptor beta chains from one sample, sequenced in a study of response to subunit inactivated influenza vaccine. Using its own MiXCR run on the RT-PCR reads, TCRdb lists one record per CDR3 protein. The table lists roughly 500,000 distinct CDR3 sequences, about 25% of them singletons. Sequenced here: CD4+ T cells sorted from PBMCs, sampled less than 6 days after vaccination. The receptors shown here come from a man aged 45-65 years who received an inactivated influenza vaccine.

A few counts support this clonotype. The J gene is TRBJ2-4, the V gene TRBV5-1; 7 bases agree with TRBD1. CDR3 length equals 14 residues. Germline assignment: CDR1 SGHRS and CDR2 YFSETQ. Trimming took 0 bases from V and 8 from J; bases not matched to a gene: 5. As DNA, the CDR3 is TGCGCCAGCAGCTTGGGACAGGGTTTGGACATTCAGTACTTC. Translation: CASSLGQGLDIQYF. Together with reference TRBV5-1 and TRBJ2-4, the CDR3 gives the full variable domain: KAGVTQTPRYLIKTRGQQVTLSCSPISGHRSVSWYQQTPGQGLQFLFEYFSETQRNKGNFPGRFSGRQFSNSRSEMNVSTLELGDSALYLCASSLGQGLDIQYFGAGTRLSVL.

The table lists this clonotype with a few counts. The chain has TRBV29-1 and TRBJ2-2, with 7 bases matching TRBD1. This CDR3 is built from 13 residues. Germline CDR1 reads SQVTM; CDR2 reads ANQGSEA. Unmatched junction bases numbered 7, after V lost 7 bases and J lost 5 bases. The CDR3 region is CSADRVGTGELFF. The CDR3 coding sequence is TGCAGCGCCGACAGGGTAGGGACCGGGGAGCTGTTTTTT.

The V and J genes are TRBV7-2 and TRBJ2-1, with TRBD2 matching over 10 bases. V shed 3 bases, J shed 9 bases, and the junction held 5 bases outside the gene matches. Germline CDR1 and CDR2: SGHTA and FQGNSA. This CDR3 contains 14 residues. CDR3 bases: TGTGCCAGCAGCTTGCTAGCGGGAGTCGTTGAGCAGTTCTTC. Its translation: CASSLLAGVVEQFF.

The chain uses TRBV12-5 and TRBJ2-2; D gene unclear. Germline values: CDR1 LGHNT, CDR2 FRNRAP. Trimming shortened V by 6 bases and J by 1 base, and 6 bases separated the two germline ends. The CDR3 runs 13 residues. CDR3 amino acids: CASGLLNTGELFF. The CDR3 DNA is TGTGCTAGTGGCCTACTGAACACCGGGGAGCTGTTTTTT.

In its sample, this clonotype was seen a few times. The chain carries TRBV4-1 and TRBJ1-6, with 8 nucleotides matching TRBD1. Germline V gene data show CDR1 as MGHRA and CDR2 as YSYEKL. The CDR3 spans 15 residues. Germline trimming cut 0 bases from V and 9 bases from J; bases unmatched to any gene: 4. As DNA, the CDR3 is TGCGCCAGCAGCCAAGACAGGGGGCCAAGTTCACCCCTCCACTTT. This sequence encodes CASSQDRGPSSPLHF.

This clonotype was counted between two and nine times. The chain couples TRBV5-6 to TRBJ2-6; 7 bases line up with TRBD1. Germline assignment: CDR1 SGHDT and CDR2 YYEEEE. This CDR3 spans 16 amino acids. The V segment lost 5 bases and the J segment 0 bases; nucleotides outside the gene matches: 5. The CDR3 reads CASSRGQFSGANVLTF. CDR3 coding DNA: TGTGCCAGCAGTAGGGGACAGTTCTCTGGGGCCAACGTCCTGACTTTC.

J is TRBJ2-6 and V is TRBV29-1; 8 bases are a match to TRBD1. CDR3 length equals 15 residues. The ends lost 5 bases at V and 1 base at J; junction bases unmatched: 4. Germline V gene data show CDR1 as SQVTM and CDR2 as ANQGSEA. DNA of the CDR3: TGCAGCGTTCCAGACAGGGGTTCTGGGGCCAACGTCCTGACTTTC. It yields the protein CSVPDRGSGANVLTF.

The V call is TRBV12-3 or TRBV12-4, the J call TRBJ2-2; 9 nucleotides agree with TRBD1. V was pared by 7 bases and J by 7 bases, with 13 bases of the junction left unmatched. The CDR3 is made up of 16 amino acids. CDR3 nucleotides: TGTGCCAGCATCTTCGCACAGGGGGCACTTGACGGGGAGCTGTTTTTT. Translation: CASIFAQGALDGELFF.

The sample holds one count of this clonotype. This chain links TRBV7-2 with TRBJ1-4; 10 bases are shared with TRBD1. This CDR3 comprises 16 residues. Germline V lookup: CDR1 SGHTA, CDR2 FQGNSA. V trimming: 5 bases; J trimming: 5 bases; junction bases outside the gene matches: 8. In DNA, the CDR3 is TGTGCCAGCAGCGTGAGACCGGGACAGGGGAATGAAAAACTGTTTTTT. Protein: CASSVRPGQGNEKLFF.

This clonotype was observed a few times. The rearrangement joins TRBV11-2 to TRBJ2-7; 8 positions agree with TRBD1. Germline loops: CDR1 SGHAT, CDR2 FQNNGV. Germline trimming cut 0 bases from V and 2 bases from J; bases unmatched to any gene: 9. This CDR3 spans 17 amino acids. DNA of the CDR3: TGTGCCAGCAGCTTAGATCCGCGGACAGGGCCTACCTACGAGCAGTACTTC. This gives the protein CASSLDPRTGPTYEQYF.

V is TRBV15 and J is TRBJ2-7; D may be TRBD1 (6 bases). The CDR3 consists of 14 residues. The V end lost 0 bases, the J end lost 4 bases, and 10 bases lay between the germline ends. The V gene's germline CDR1 is LNHNV and CDR2 YYDKDF (reference sequence). CDR3 sequence: CATSREPQGYEQYF. CDR3 coding DNA: TGTGCCACCAGCAGAGAACCACAGGGATACGAGCAGTACTTC.

This chain uses TRBV5-5 with TRBJ2-7; TRBD1 matches 9 bases. The CDR3 contains 13 residues. Looked up from germline, CDR1 is SGHKS and CDR2 is YYEKEE (reference sequence). Losses at the gene ends were 4 bases for V and 3 bases for J; bases not matched to a gene: 2. This CDR3 is CASSKGQGYEQYF. The CDR3 nucleotides are TGTGCCAGCAGCAAGGGACAGGGCTACGAGCAGTACTTC.

V is TRBV25-1 and J is TRBJ2-7; 10 nucleotides match TRBD1. V lost 4 bases to trimming and J lost 6 bases; unmatched junction nucleotides: 12. CDR1 is MGHDK and CDR2 is SYGVNS in the germline V gene. This CDR3 region has 16 residues. CDR3 sequence: CASSATPGTGVSEQYF. CDR3 coding DNA: TGTGCCAGCAGTGCTACTCCCGGGACAGGGGTATCCGAGCAGTACTTC.

The rearrangement links TRBV29-1 to TRBJ2-3, with 7 bases matching TRBD2. This CDR3 has 14 residues. Unmatched junction bases numbered 7, after V lost 5 bases and J lost 2 bases. Germline V gives CDR1 SQVTM, CDR2 ANQGSEA. The CDR3 loop reads CSVKGRVPTDTQYF. CDR3 in DNA: TGCAGCGTTAAAGGGAGGGTCCCCACAGATACGCAGTATTTT.

The chain is built from TRBV5-6 and TRBJ2-7; perhaps D is TRBD1 or TRBD2 (6 bases each). The germline V and J ends were trimmed by 7 bases and 6 bases, with 20 bases remaining between them. This CDR3 has 14 amino acids. CDR1 is SGHDT and CDR2 is YYEEEE in the germline V gene. The CDR3 is CASHPGGPRAEQYF. The CDR3 nucleotides are TGTGCCAGCCACCCCGGGGGCCCCCGAGCCGAGCAGTACTTC.